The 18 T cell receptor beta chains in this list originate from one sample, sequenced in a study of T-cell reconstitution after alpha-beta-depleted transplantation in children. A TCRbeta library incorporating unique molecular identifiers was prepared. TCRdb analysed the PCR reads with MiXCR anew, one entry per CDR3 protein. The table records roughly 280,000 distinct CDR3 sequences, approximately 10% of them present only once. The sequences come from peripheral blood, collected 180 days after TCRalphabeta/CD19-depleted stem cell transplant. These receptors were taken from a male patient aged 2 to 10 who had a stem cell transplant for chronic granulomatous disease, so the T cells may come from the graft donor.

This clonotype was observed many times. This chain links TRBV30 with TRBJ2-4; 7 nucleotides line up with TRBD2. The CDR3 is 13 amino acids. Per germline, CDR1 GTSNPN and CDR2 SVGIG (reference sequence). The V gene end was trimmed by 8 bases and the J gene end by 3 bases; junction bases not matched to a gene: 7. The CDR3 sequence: CAGGREGKNIQYF. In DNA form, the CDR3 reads TGTGCCGGAGGCAGGGAGGGCAAAAACATTCAGTACTTC.

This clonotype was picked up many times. CDR3: CSVGQNLNYGYTF. In DNA form, the CDR3 reads TGCAGCGTTGGCCAGAACCTTAACTATGGCTACACCTTC. V gene TRBV29-1 combines with J gene TRBJ1-2; D is undetermined. Per the germline V gene, CDR1 is SQVTM and CDR2 is ANQGSEA. The CDR3 runs to 13 residues. V lost 4 bases and J lost 1, with 10 bases in between.

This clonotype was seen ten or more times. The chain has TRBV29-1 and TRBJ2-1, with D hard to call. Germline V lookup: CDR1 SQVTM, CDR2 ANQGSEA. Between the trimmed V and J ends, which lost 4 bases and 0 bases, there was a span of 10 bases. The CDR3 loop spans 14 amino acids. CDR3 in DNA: TGCAGCGTTGGGCCTAGAAACTCCTACAATGAGCAGTTCTTC. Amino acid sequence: CSVGPRNSYNEQFF.

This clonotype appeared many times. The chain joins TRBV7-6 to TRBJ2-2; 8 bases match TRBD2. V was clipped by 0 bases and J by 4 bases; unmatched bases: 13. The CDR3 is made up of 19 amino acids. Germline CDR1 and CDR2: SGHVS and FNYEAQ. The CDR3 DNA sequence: TGTGCCAGCAGCTTAGCGGTAGTTCGGCGGGAGGAGAGCACCGGGGAGCTGTTTTTT. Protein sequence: CASSLAVVRREESTGELFF.

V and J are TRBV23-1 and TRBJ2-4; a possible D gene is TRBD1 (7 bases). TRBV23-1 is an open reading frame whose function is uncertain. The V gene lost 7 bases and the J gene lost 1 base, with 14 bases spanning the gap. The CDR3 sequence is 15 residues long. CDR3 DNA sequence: TGCGCCAGCACTTTGACAGGGAGGGCCAAAAACATTCAGTACTTC. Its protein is CASTLTGRAKNIQYF.

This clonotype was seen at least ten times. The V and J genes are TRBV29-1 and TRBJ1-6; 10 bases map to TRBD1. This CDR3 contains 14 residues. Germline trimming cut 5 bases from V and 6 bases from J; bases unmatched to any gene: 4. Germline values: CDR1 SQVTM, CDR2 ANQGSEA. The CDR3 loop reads CSVLGDRGNSPLHF. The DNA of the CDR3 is TGCAGCGTTTTAGGGGACAGGGGTAATTCACCCCTCCACTTT.

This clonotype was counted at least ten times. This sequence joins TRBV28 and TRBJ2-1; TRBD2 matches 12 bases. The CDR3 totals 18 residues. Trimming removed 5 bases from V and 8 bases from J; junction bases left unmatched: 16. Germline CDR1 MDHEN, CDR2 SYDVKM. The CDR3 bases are TGTGCCAGCAGTACACTCATCTCGACTAGCGGGAGACGTCATGAGCAGTTCTTC. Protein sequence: CASSTLISTSGRRHEQFF.

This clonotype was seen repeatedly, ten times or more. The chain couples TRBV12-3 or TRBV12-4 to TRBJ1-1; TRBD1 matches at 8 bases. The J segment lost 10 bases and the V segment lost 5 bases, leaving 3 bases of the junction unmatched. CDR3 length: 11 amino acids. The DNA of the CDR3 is TGTGCCAGCAGTCCCGGACAGGGAGCTTTCTTT. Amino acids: CASSPGQGAFF.

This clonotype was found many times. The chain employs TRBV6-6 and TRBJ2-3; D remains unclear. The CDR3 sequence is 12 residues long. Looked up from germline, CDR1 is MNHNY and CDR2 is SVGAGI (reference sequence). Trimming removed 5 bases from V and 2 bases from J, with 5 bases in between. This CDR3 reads CASSTHTDTQYF. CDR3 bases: TGTGCCAGCAGTACCCACACAGATACGCAGTATTTT.

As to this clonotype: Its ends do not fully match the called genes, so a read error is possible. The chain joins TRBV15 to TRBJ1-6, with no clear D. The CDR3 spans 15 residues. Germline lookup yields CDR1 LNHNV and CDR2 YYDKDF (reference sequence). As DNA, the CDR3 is TGTGCCACCAGCGCCCGACAAACGTATAATTCACCCGTCCACTTT. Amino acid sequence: CATSARQTYNSPVHF.

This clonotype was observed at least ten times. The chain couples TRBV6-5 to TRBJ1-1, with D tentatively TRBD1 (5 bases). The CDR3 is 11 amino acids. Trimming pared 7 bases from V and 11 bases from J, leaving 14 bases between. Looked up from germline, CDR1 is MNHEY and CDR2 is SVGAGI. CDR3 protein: CASITPAGAFF. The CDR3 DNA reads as TGTGCCAGCATCACCCCGGCAGGGGCTTTCTTT.

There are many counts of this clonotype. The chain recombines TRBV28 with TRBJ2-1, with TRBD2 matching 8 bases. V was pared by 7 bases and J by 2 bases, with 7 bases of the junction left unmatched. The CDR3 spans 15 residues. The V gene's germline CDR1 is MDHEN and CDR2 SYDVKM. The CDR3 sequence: CASNLAGGPYNEQFF. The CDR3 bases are TGTGCCAGCAATTTGGCGGGGGGCCCCTACAATGAGCAGTTCTTC.

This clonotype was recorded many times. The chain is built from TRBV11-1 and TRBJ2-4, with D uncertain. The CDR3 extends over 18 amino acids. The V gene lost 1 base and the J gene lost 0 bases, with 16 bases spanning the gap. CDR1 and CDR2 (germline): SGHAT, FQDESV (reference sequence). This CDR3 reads CASSLDLVNGIAKNIQYF. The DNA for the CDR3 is TGTGCCAGCAGCTTAGATTTAGTGAATGGGATAGCCAAAAACATTCAGTACTTC. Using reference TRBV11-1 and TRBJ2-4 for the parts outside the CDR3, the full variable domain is EAEVAQSPRYKITEKSQAVAFWCDPISGHATLYWYRQILGQGPELLVQFQDESVVDDSQLPKDRFSAERLKGVDSTLKIQPAELGDSAMYLCASSLDLVNGIAKNIQYFGAGTRLSVL.

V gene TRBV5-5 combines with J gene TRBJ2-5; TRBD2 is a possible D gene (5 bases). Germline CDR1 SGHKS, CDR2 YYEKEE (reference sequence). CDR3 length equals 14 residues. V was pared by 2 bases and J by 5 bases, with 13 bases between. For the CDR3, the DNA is TGTGCCAGCAGCTTAATTCAAGCGGTTGAGACCCAGTACTTC. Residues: CASSLIQAVETQYF.

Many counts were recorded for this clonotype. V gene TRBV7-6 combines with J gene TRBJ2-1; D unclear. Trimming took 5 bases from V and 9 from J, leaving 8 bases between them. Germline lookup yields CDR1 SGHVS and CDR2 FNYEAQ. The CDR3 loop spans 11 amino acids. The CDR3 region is CASSTVSEQFF. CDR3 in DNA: TGTGCCAGCAGCACCGTGAGTGAGCAGTTCTTC.

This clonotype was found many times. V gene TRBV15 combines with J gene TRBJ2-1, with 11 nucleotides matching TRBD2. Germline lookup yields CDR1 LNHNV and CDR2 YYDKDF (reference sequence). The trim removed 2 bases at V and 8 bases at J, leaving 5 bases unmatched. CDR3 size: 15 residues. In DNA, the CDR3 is TGTGCCACCAGCAGACTAGCGGGAGGTTGGGATGAGCAGTTCTTC. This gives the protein CATSRLAGGWDEQFF.

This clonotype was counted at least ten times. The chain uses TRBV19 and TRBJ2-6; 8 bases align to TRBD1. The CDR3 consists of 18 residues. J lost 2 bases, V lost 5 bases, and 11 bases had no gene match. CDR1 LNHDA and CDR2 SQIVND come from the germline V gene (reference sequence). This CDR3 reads CASSPSDRASAGANVLTF. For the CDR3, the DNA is TGTGCCAGTAGTCCCTCGGACAGGGCCTCAGCTGGGGCCAACGTCCTGACTTTC.

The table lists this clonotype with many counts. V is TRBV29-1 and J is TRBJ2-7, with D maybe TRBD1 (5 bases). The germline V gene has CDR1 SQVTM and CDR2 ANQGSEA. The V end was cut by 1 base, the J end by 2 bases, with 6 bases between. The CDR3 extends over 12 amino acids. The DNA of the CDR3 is TGCAGCGTTGAAGCGGACACCTACGAGCAGTACTTC. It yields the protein CSVEADTYEQYF.